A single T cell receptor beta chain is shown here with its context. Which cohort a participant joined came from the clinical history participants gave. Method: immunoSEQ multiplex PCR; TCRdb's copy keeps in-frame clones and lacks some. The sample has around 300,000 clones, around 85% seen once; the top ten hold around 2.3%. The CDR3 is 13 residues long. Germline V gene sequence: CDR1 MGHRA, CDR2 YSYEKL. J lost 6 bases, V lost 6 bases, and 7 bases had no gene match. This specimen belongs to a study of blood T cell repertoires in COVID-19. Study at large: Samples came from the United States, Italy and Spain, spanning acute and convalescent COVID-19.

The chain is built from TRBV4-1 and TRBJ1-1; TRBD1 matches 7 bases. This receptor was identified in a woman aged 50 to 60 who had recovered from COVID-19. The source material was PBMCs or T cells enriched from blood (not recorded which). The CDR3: CASSLTGTAEAFF. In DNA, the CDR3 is TGCGCCAGCAGTCTGACAGGGACCGCTGAAGCTTTCTTT.